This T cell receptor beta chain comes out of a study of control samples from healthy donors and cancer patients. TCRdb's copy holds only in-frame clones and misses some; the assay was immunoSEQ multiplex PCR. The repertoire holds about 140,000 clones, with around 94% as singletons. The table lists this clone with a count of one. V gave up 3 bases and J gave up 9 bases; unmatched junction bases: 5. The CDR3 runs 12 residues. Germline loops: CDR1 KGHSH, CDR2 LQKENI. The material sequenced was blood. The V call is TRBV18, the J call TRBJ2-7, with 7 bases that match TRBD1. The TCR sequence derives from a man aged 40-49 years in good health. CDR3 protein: CASSPDRVGQYF. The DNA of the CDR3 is TGTGCCAGCTCACCCGACAGGGTGGGGCAGTACTTC.